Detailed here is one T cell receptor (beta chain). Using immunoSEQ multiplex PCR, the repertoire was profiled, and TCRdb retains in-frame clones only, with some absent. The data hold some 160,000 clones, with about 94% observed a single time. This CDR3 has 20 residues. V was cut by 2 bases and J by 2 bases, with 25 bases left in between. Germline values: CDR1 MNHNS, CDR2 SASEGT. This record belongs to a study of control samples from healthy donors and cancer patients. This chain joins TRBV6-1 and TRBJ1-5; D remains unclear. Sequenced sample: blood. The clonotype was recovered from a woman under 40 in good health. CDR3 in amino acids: CASSELYGLLPYSGNQPQHF. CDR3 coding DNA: TGTGCCAGCAGTGAACTTTACGGTCTACTCCCTTACTCTGGCAATCAGCCCCAGCATTTT.